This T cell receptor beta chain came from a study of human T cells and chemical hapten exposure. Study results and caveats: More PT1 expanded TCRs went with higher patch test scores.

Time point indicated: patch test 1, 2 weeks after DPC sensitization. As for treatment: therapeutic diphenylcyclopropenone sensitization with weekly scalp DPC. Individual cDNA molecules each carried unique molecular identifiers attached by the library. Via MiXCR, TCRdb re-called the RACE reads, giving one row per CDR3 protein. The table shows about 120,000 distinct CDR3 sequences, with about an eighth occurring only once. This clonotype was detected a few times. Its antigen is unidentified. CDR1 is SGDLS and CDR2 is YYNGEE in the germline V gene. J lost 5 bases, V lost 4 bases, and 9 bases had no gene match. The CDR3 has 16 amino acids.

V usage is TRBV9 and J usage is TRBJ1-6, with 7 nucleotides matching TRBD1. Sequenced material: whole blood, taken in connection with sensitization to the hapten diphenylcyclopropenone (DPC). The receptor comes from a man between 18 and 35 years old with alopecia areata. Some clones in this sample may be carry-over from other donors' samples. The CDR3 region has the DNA TGTGCCAGCAGCCCCGGGGCAGGGGGTCATAATTCACCCCTCCACTTT. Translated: CASSPGAGGHNSPLHF.